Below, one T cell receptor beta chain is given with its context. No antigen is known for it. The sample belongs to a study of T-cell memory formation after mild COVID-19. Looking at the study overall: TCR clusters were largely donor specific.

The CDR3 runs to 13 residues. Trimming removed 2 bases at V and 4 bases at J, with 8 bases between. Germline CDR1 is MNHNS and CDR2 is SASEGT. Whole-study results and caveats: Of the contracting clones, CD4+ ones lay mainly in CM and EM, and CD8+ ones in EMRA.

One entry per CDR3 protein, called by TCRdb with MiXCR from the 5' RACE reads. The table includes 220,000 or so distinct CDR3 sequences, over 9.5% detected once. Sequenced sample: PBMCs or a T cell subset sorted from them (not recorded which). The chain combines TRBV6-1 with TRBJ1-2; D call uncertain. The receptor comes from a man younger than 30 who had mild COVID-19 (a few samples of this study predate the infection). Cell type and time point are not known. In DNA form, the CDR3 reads TGTGCCAGCAGTGAACGTACCCTCTATGGCTACACCTTC. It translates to CASSERTLYGYTF.